This note documents a single TCR beta chain sequence. These data come from a study of cytotoxic CD8 clonotypes in ibrutinib-treated CLL. Method: immunoSEQ multiplex PCR; TCRdb's copy keeps in-frame clones and lacks some. The sample includes hundreds of thousands of clones, roughly 70% seen only once; the top ten take 15%. The TCR was taken from a human donor with chronic lymphocytic leukemia. Here the sequenced sample was PBMCs, taken after 24 months of ibrutinib treatment.

The CDR3 reads CATSLGGGTGTYEQYF. CDR3 DNA: TGTGCCACCAGCTTGGGGGGCGGGACAGGGACGTACGAGCAGTACTTC. The rearrangement uses TRBV15 and TRBJ2-7; 9 nucleotides match TRBD1. This CDR3 region has 16 residues. Germline V gives CDR1 LNHNV, CDR2 YYDKDF (reference sequence). Trimming cost V 5 bases and J 4 bases; bases outside gene matches: 12.